This T cell receptor beta chain was observed in a study of CD8+CD57+ T cells in acquired aplastic anemia (dated by TCRdb to between 2017 and 2018). Turning to the overall study: DNA extracted from sorted CD4+ and CD8+ cells had a mean of approximately 3.4 ug, with a range of roughly 0.17 to 30 ug. For healthy donor samples, the average read count was around 10 million for CD4+ cells and around 12 million for CD8+ cells. What the research found in general, with its limitations: Twenty-nine CD8+ CDR3 sequences were shared between patients and controls but appeared highly expressed in patients and within their immunodominant clones. Patients and healthy controls showed no significant difference in CD8+ Simpson's diversity (P=0.060).

Via the germline V gene, CDR1 is SGHVS and CDR2 FQNEAQ. The CDR3 starts with the cysteine, ends with the phenylalanine, and has 15 residues. The retained sequence is limited to the CDR3, 45 bases, with the frame set at the first base. The germline ends are 16 bases apart after V is trimmed by 4 bases and J by 3 bases. Comments on this clonotype: Its antigen is currently not known. One base away there is no much larger clone; base qualities are not given.

In this study, sorted CD4+ and CD8+ T cells from the blood of healthy subjects and of severe aplastic anemia patients had their TCR repertoires deep-sequenced. Ficoll-Paque density gradient centrifugation was used to isolate peripheral blood mononuclear cells. CD4+ and CD8+ T cells were sorted by FACS or magnetic beads before DNA extraction. TCR beta VDJ combination and CDR3 sequence profiling used genomic DNA as the template. TCR repertoire sequencing was run on an Illumina HiSeq 2000. The authors processed their data as follows. TRBV/TRBJ rearrangement plots, CDR3 size and DJ length profiles, and Simpson's diversity index were used to assess repertoires. The immunodominant clone was defined as the most abundant DNA sequence in deep sequencing data. CDR3 amino acid sequences were screened for sharing across subjects and were compared with published repertoires and the VDJdb database. TCRdb trimmed the raw reads at Q25, called clones with MiXCR and kept productive beta chains. Each entry merges the rows of one CDR3 protein and shows their most common DNA and genes. TCRdb's processing, not the authors' own work, is the source of the V and J calls. The sample data list a few hundred thousand distinct CDR3 sequences, and under 65% of these were observed just once. The ten largest make up around 32% of the sample.

Source material: sorted CD4+, CD8+, or CD8+CD57+ T cells (not recorded which) from PBMCs. This sequence originates from a human donor in good health. The sequence joins TRBV7-8 to TRBJ2-7, and perhaps TRBD2 as D gene, on 6 matching bases. The bases read TGTGCCAGCAGCTCAAGGCCGGGAGCCCACTACGAGCAGTACTTC. Translation gives CASSSRPGAHYEQYF.